This TCR beta chain is from a study of blood T cell repertoires in COVID-19. About the study: Spain, Italy and the United States supplied samples that represented acute and convalescent COVID-19.

The protocol was immunoSEQ multiplex PCR, while the TCRdb copy is restricted to in-frame clones and leaves out a portion. The sample contains approximately 90,000 clones, 80% of which appear only once. In this sample, this clone turned up a few times. V lost 1 base to trimming and J lost 0 bases; unmatched junction nucleotides: 4. The CDR3 is made up of 16 amino acids. The germline V gene has CDR1 LGHNT and CDR2 FRNRAP. Source material: peripheral blood. The chain carries TRBV12-5 and TRBJ2-3, with 7 nucleotides matching TRBD1. The source is a woman aged 80 or over with acute or convalescent COVID-19. CDR3 region: CASGLGGTASTDTQYF. The CDR3 DNA reads TGTGCTAGTGGTTTGGGGGGGACAGCAAGCACAGATACGCAGTATTTT.